Each of the 28 T cell receptor beta chains below was sequenced from the same sample in a study of CD8 T cells in Susac syndrome. RNA totalling roughly 0.45 to 1 ug underwent reverse transcription with random hexamers. Each CDR3 protein is one row after TCRdb ran MiXCR on the immunoSEQ multiplex PCR reads. The repertoire holds about 180,000 distinct CDR3 sequences, more than 90% seen once, with about 0.093% in the top ten. Sequenced sample: CD4+ T cells from PBMCs. The receptor source for this set is a human donor with multiple sclerosis.

The J gene is TRBJ2-7, the V gene TRBV14, with D possibly TRBD1 on 6 matching bases. Germline CDR1 and CDR2: SGHDN and FVKESK. Trimming cost V 1 base and J 5 bases, with 15 bases left between them. This CDR3 is 15 amino acids long. DNA of the CDR3: TGTGCCAGCAGCCAAGGGGCGACAGGTGGCGACGAGCAGTACTTC. As protein: CASSQGATGGDEQYF. Variable domain in full (rest from reference TRBV14 and TRBJ2-7): EAGVTQFPSHSVIEKGQTVTLRCDPISGHDNLYWYRRVMGKEIKFLLHFVKESKQDESGMPNNRFLAERTGGTYSTLKVQPAELEDSGVYFCASSQGATGGDEQYFGPGTRLTVT.

The J gene is TRBJ2-3, the V gene TRBV7-9; no clear D. Trimming shortened V by 1 base and J by 2 bases, and 10 bases separated the two germline ends. This CDR3 spans 15 amino acids. CDR1 SEHNR and CDR2 FQNEAQ come from the germline V gene (reference sequence). The CDR3 sequence is CASSLGVGLTDTQYF. For the CDR3, the DNA is TGTGCCAGCAGCTTAGGAGTGGGCCTCACAGATACGCAGTATTTT.

The chain combines TRBV20-1 with TRBJ2-3; 8 bases match TRBD2. The CDR3 extends over 14 amino acids. In germline, CDR1 is DFQATT, CDR2 SNEGSKA (reference sequence). V was clipped by 6 bases and J by 3 bases; unmatched bases: 8. The CDR3 region has the DNA TGCAGTGCCCTTAGCGGGGATGGGACAGATACGCAGTATTTT. It yields the protein CSALSGDGTDTQYF.

CDR3 sequence reads: CASSPRGQGAEDEQYF. In DNA, the CDR3 is TGTGCCAGCAGCCCCAGGGGACAGGGGGCTGAGGACGAGCAGTACTTC. The chain has TRBV12-3 or TRBV12-4 and TRBJ2-7; 12 bases agree with TRBD1. This CDR3 has 16 amino acids. Trimming at V came to 6 bases and at J to 5 bases, leaving 11 bases not matched to a gene.

The CDR3 region is CASSLVQTSYGYTF. CDR3 in DNA: TGTGCCAGCAGCTTAGTACAGACTTCCTATGGCTACACCTTC. The chain uses TRBV7-2 and TRBJ1-2; no clear D gene. CDR3 length: 14 amino acids. The germline V and J ends were trimmed by 1 base and 4 bases, with 10 bases remaining between them. Germline V lookup: CDR1 SGHTA, CDR2 FQGNSA.

This chain joins TRBV30 and TRBJ2-2; no reliable D call. Germline-derived CDR1 and CDR2 are GTSNPN and SVGIG (reference sequence). Deletions cut 0 bases from V and 1 base from J, with 6 bases between. The CDR3 has 14 residues. This CDR3 is CAWSVSGNTGELFF. CDR3 nucleotides: TGTGCCTGGAGTGTATCAGGGAACACCGGGGAGCTGTTTTTT.

This rearrangement joins TRBV5-1 to TRBJ2-1, with D maybe TRBD2 (6 bases). V lost 4 bases and J lost 7, with 12 bases in between. Germline CDR1 reads SGHRS; CDR2 reads YFSETQ. This CDR3 contains 13 residues. The CDR3 loop is CASSLRDSNEQFF. The CDR3 coding sequence is TGCGCCAGCAGCCTCCGGGACTCGAATGAGCAGTTCTTC. Full variable domain (outside the CDR3, taken from reference TRBV5-1 and TRBJ2-1): KAGVTQTPRYLIKTRGQQVTLSCSPISGHRSVSWYQQTPGQGLQFLFEYFSETQRNKGNFPGRFSGRQFSNSRSEMNVSTLELGDSALYLCASSLRDSNEQFFGPGTRLTVL.

This chain links TRBV9 with TRBJ2-3; 8 nucleotides agree with TRBD2. Trimming at V came to 0 bases and at J to 6 bases, leaving 9 bases not matched to a gene. CDR1 and CDR2 (germline): SGDLS, YYNGEE. CDR3 length: 16 amino acids. CDR3 coding DNA: TGTGCCAGCAGCGTAGATTCGGCGGGGGGAACGGATACGCAGTATTTT. It is translated as CASSVDSAGGTDTQYF.

The chain recombines TRBV30 with TRBJ1-5, with TRBD1 as a possible D gene (6 bases). The germline V gene has CDR1 GTSNPN and CDR2 SVGIG (reference sequence). The CDR3 covers 12 residues. Trimming shortened V by 5 bases and J by 6 bases, and 11 bases separated the two germline ends. CDR3 residues: CAWAQGPQPQHF. CDR3 nucleotide sequence: TGTGCCTGGGCCCAGGGGCCTCAGCCCCAGCATTTT.

The V call is TRBV20-1, the J call TRBJ1-6, with 10 bases matching TRBD1. Per germline, CDR1 DFQATT and CDR2 SNEGSKA (reference sequence). The CDR3 runs 14 residues. J was trimmed by 10 bases and V by 6 bases; bases with no gene match: 9. Here the CDR3 DNA reads TGCAGTGCAAAGTATGGGACAGGGGAATCACCCCTCCACTTT. Amino acids: CSAKYGTGESPLHF.

The chain employs TRBV30 and TRBJ1-5, with D possibly TRBD1 on 5 matching bases. The V end was cut by 4 bases, the J end by 4 bases, with 14 bases between. The V gene's germline CDR1 is GTSNPN and CDR2 SVGIG (reference sequence). This CDR3 is built from 14 residues. CDR3 DNA sequence: TGTGCCTGGATGGGCCGGGACCTGAATCAGCCCCAGCATTTT. The encoded protein is CAWMGRDLNQPQHF. Complete variable domain (other parts from reference TRBV30 and TRBJ1-5): SQTIHQWPATLVQPVGSPLSLECTVEGTSNPNLYWYRQAAGRGLQLLFYSVGIGQISSEVPQNLSASRPQDRQFILSSKKLLLSDSGFYLCAWMGRDLNQPQHFGDGTRLSIL.

V is TRBV30 and J is TRBJ1-6, with D perhaps TRBD1 (5 bases). The CDR3 covers 14 residues. Germline assignment: CDR1 GTSNPN and CDR2 SVGIG (reference sequence). V shed 1 base and J shed 5 bases, with 9 bases lying between them. CDR3 protein: CAWSGGRDNSPLHF. CDR3 sequence (DNA): TGTGCCTGGAGTGGAGGCAGGGATAATTCACCCCTCCACTTT.

The rearrangement joins TRBV30 to TRBJ2-3; 10 nucleotides agree with TRBD2. Germline CDR1 is GTSNPN and CDR2 is SVGIG (reference sequence). The CDR3 consists of 14 residues. V lost 7 bases, J lost 2 bases, and 6 bases stayed unmatched. The CDR3 DNA reads TGTGCCTCAACTAGCGGGGCCGCCACAGATACGCAGTATTTT. This gives the protein CASTSGAATDTQYF.

The chain has TRBV5-1 and TRBJ2-1; D may be TRBD1 or TRBD2 (5 bases each). Trimming pared 3 bases from V and 9 bases from J, leaving 10 bases between. Germline CDR1 and CDR2: SGHRS and YFSETQ. The CDR3 length is 12 residues. The CDR3 DNA sequence: TGCGCCAGCAGCTGGGACGGCGCTGAGCAGTTCTTC. Translation gives CASSWDGAEQFF.

This clonotype has only one observation. V gene TRBV2 combines with J gene TRBJ1-6, with D possibly TRBD1 on 5 matching bases. This CDR3 is built from 15 residues. From germline, CDR1 is SNHLY and CDR2 FYNNEI. Deletions cut 6 bases from V and 12 bases from J, with 21 bases between. CDR3: CASSGDRAIIGPLHF. In DNA, the CDR3 is TGTGCCAGCAGCGGGGACCGAGCGATAATCGGACCCCTCCACTTT.

This clonotype has just one count. V usage is TRBV29-1 and J usage is TRBJ2-7, with 8 bases fitting TRBD1. The CDR3 is made up of 13 amino acids. Germline assignment: CDR1 SQVTM and CDR2 ANQGSEA. Losses at the gene ends were 0 bases for V and 4 bases for J; bases not matched to a gene: 2. CDR3 sequence: CSVEDGTGYEQYF. The CDR3 nucleotides read TGCAGCGTTGAAGATGGGACAGGTTACGAGCAGTACTTC.

V gene TRBV29-1 combines with J gene TRBJ1-1; 7 bases map to TRBD1. This CDR3 spans 13 amino acids. V shed 6 bases and J 2 bases; nucleotides not matched to a gene: 6. Germline assignment: CDR1 SQVTM and CDR2 ANQGSEA. This CDR3 is CSVQTGQNTEAFF. CDR3 coding DNA: TGCAGCGTACAGACAGGGCAAAACACTGAAGCTTTCTTT.

The gene calls are TRBV3-1 and TRBJ2-7; maybe TRBD1 (5 bases). The CDR3 runs 15 residues. V was cut by 0 bases and J by 3 bases, with 12 bases left in between. CDR1 and CDR2 from the germline V gene are LGHDT and YNNKEL (reference sequence). In nucleotides, the CDR3 is TGTGCCAGCAGCCAAGAACCCCTTGACAGCTACGAGCAGTACTTC. As protein: CASSQEPLDSYEQYF.

Of note for this clonotype: Its ends do not fully match the called genes, so a read error is possible. The V gene is TRBV12-3 or TRBV12-4, the J gene TRBJ2-5; D is ambiguous. The CDR3 length is 13 residues. CDR3 loop: CASSLDVGWREDF. CDR3 bases: TGTGCCAGCAGTTTGGATGTGGGTTGGAGAGAGGACTTC.

The rearrangement uses TRBV13 and TRBJ1-1; 8 bases line up with TRBD1. V dropped 5 bases and J dropped 1; count of bases not matched to a gene: 12. The germline CDR1 and CDR2 sequences are PRHDT and FYEKMQ (reference sequence). The CDR3 loop spans 17 amino acids. The CDR3 sequence is CASSLGQGPGTNTEAFF. CDR3 in DNA: TGTGCCAGCAGCCTCGGACAGGGTCCGGGGACGAACACTGAAGCTTTCTTT.

The V and J genes are TRBV2 and TRBJ1-3, with D perhaps TRBD1 (6 bases). The CDR3 spans 13 residues. Germline V gene lookup returns CDR1 SNHLY and CDR2 FYNNEI. Between the trimmed V and J ends, which lost 3 bases and 8 bases, there was a span of 11 bases. The chain's CDR3 is CASSEAGADTIYF. DNA of the CDR3: TGTGCCAGCAGTGAGGCAGGGGCGGACACCATATATTTT.

J is TRBJ2-7 and V is TRBV15; D gene ambiguous. Trimming removed 1 base from V and 5 bases from J, with 12 bases in between. This CDR3 region has 14 residues. Germline assignment: CDR1 LNHNV and CDR2 YYDKDF (reference sequence). CDR3 in amino acids: CATSRGASVNEQYF. CDR3 nucleotide sequence: TGTGCCACCAGCAGAGGGGCTTCGGTGAACGAGCAGTACTTC. Full variable domain (outside the CDR3, taken from reference TRBV15 and TRBJ2-7): DAMVIQNPRYQVTQFGKPVTLSCSQTLNHNVMYWYQQKSSQAPKLLFHYYDKDFNNEADTPDNFQSRRPNTSFCFLDIRSPGLGDTAMYLCATSRGASVNEQYFGPGTRLTVT.

The chain employs TRBV27 and TRBJ1-6; no definite D call. Germline assignment: CDR1 MNHEY and CDR2 SMNVEV (reference sequence). V lost 4 bases to trimming and J lost 9 bases, with 13 bases between them. This CDR3 region has 14 residues. CDR3 nucleotides: TGTGCCAGCAGTTCATCAGGCTTTGGTTCACCCCTCCACTTT. It specifies CASSSSGFGSPLHF.

This sequence joins TRBV6-5 and TRBJ1-1; D is unclear. This CDR3 region has 13 residues. V gave up 7 bases and J gave up 1 base, with 10 bases separating them. Germline V CDR1 and CDR2: MNHEY, SVGAGI. DNA of the CDR3: TGTGCCAGCACCTCCCGGCCGAACACTGAAGCTTTCTTT. Translating gives CASTSRPNTEAFF.

This chain uses TRBV20-1 with TRBJ2-5; TRBD1 aligns across 9 bases. This CDR3 spans 13 amino acids. Germline CDR1 reads DFQATT; CDR2 reads SNEGSKA (reference sequence). After removal of 4 bases from V and 2 bases from J, the junction contained 2 bases not matched to a gene. The CDR3 DNA sequence: TGCAGTGCTATACAGGGGGCACAAGAGACCCAGTACTTC. Its translation: CSAIQGAQETQYF.

This sequence joins TRBV29-1 and TRBJ2-1; D gene ambiguous. The germline V gene encodes CDR1 SQVTM and CDR2 ANQGSEA. The V end lost 6 bases, the J end lost 15 bases, and 21 bases lay between the germline ends. The CDR3 has 12 residues. The CDR3 loop reads CSVEVDATRRFF. In DNA, the CDR3 is TGCAGCGTAGAGGTAGACGCCACTCGTCGGTTCTTC.

This chain uses TRBV28 with TRBJ1-2; D is unclear. Trimming took off 7 bases at V and 4 bases at J, with 13 bases between the two ends. The CDR3 has 13 amino acids. Germline V lookup: CDR1 MDHEN, CDR2 SYDVKM. CDR3 loop: CASTNGRLYGYTF. For the CDR3, the DNA is TGTGCCAGCACCAACGGCCGGCTCTATGGCTACACCTTC.

V is TRBV27 and J is TRBJ2-5; TRBD1 matches at 8 bases. J gave up 4 bases and V 8 bases, and 15 bases lay outside the gene matches. This CDR3 is built from 16 residues. Germline V gene lookup returns CDR1 MNHEY and CDR2 SMNVEV (reference sequence). The CDR3 loop reads CASGELQLTGVETQYF. CDR3 nucleotide sequence: TGTGCCAGCGGAGAATTACAATTGACAGGGGTAGAGACCCAGTACTTC.